Below, one T cell receptor beta chain is given with its context. Its antigen is undetermined. The donors were members of the validation cohort comprising some 120 subjects, separate from the roughly 700-subject first cohort. Germline-derived CDR1 and CDR2 are LNHDA and SQIVND (reference sequence). The CDR3 sequence is 16 residues long. The germline V and J ends were trimmed by 0 bases and 7 bases, with 16 bases remaining between them. The data were taken from a study of cytomegalovirus exposure and HLA in healthy donors. The study, taken as a whole, reports: There were 150 to 200 TCR beta chains listed as cytomegalovirus-associated. Among the CMV-associated chains, a few were confirmed in vitro as specific for CMV antigens. The classifier reportedly diagnosed cytomegalovirus status with high specificity and sensitivity.

Clones were read by immunoSEQ multiplex PCR, and TCRdb kept only the in-frame ones, dropping some. The sample holds more than 55,000 clones; less than 95% are singletons and the top ten take around 0.65%. This sequence was found in a young woman in good health and CMV-seronegative. V is TRBV19 and J is TRBJ1-5; a weak D match, TRBD1 (5 bases). The sequenced material came from PBMCs. The CDR3 DNA follows: TGTGCCAGTAGTATAGAGCCTGGGGGGAGGCGGCAGCCCCAGCATTTT. Protein: CASSIEPGGRRQPQHF.